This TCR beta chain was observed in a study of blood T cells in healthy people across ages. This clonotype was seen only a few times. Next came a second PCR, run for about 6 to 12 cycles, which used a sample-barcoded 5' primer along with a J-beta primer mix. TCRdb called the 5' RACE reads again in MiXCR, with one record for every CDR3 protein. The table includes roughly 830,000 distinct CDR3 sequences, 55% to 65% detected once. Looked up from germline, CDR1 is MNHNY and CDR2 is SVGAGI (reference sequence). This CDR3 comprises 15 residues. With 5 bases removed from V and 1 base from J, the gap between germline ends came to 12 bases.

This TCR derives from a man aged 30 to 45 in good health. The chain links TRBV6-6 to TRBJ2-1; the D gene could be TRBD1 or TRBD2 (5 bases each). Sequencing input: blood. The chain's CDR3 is CASSPTGTSYNEQFF. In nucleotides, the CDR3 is TGTGCCAGCAGTCCAACCGGGACGTCCTACAATGAGCAGTTCTTC.